The 28 T cell receptor beta chains below all came from one sample that was sequenced in a study of beta chain features in type 1 diabetes. Their specific antigens are unknown. Since all of the isolated RNA was reverse transcribed, expressed TCRB transcripts were what got sequenced. This table comes from immunoSEQ multiplex PCR, and its TCRdb copy is limited to in-frame clones, with some not included. The table lists a few hundred thousand clones, more than 15% of them singletons. Overall study results and limits: Type 1 diabetes patients had TCRB CDR3s that were shorter (moderately but significantly so) in all four CD4+ subsets.

Sequencing was done on a sample of naive CD4+ T cells from blood. Every receptor here comes from a man aged 25 to 45 with type 1 diabetes.

The chain carries TRBV4-1 and TRBJ2-3; D gene unclear. Germline CDR1 is MGHRA and CDR2 is YSYEKL. V shed 1 base and J shed 0 bases, with 11 bases lying between them. The CDR3 is 16 residues long. This chain's CDR3 is CASSQVSGRSTDTQYF. The CDR3 coding sequence is TGCGCCAGCAGCCAAGTCTCAGGTCGAAGCACAGATACGCAGTATTTT.

The genes are TRBV25-1 and TRBJ2-1, with D tentatively TRBD2 (6 bases). Per germline, CDR1 MGHDK and CDR2 SYGVNS. The CDR3 totals 16 residues. V lost 2 bases and J lost 6, with 17 bases in between. The CDR3 bases are TGTGCCAGCAGTGAACTGACCGGGACTCGCGGCAATGAGCAGTTCTTC. Translation: CASSELTGTRGNEQFF.

This clone was seen more than once but under ten times. The junction departs from the called germline gene at one end, perhaps through a read error. The chain links TRBV7-8 to TRBJ2-7, with 7 bases matching TRBD2. The CDR3 runs 13 residues. Germline assignment: CDR1 SGHVS and CDR2 FQNEAQ. The DNA of the CDR3 is TGTGCCGGGGGGAGCGGGACCTCCAACGAGCAGTACTTC. Protein: CAGGSGTSNEQYF.

This clone came up a few times. This chain connects TRBV18 to TRBJ2-1; 7 positions match TRBD1. The length of the CDR3 is 15 residues. Germline trimming cut 3 bases from V and 5 bases from J; bases unmatched to any gene: 7. Germline V gene data show CDR1 as KGHSH and CDR2 as LQKENI. The chain's CDR3 is CASSPRQGDNNEQFF. The CDR3, as DNA: TGTGCCAGCTCACCGCGACAGGGCGATAACAATGAGCAGTTCTTC.

This chain joins TRBV7-2 and TRBJ2-7, with D hard to call. This CDR3 spans 16 amino acids. Germline V CDR1 and CDR2: SGHTA, FQGNSA. V lost 5 bases and J 0 bases, leaving 17 bases between the germline ends. CDR3: CASSIRGGMSSYEQYF. The CDR3 nucleotides read TGTGCCAGCAGCATCCGCGGTGGGATGAGCTCCTACGAGCAGTACTTC.

The V and J genes are TRBV29-1 and TRBJ2-7, with TRBD2 matching over 7 bases. Germline-derived CDR1 and CDR2 are SQVTM and ANQGSEA. Unmatched junction bases numbered 10, after V lost 4 bases and J lost 7 bases. CDR3 length: 13 residues. The CDR3 is CSVGASGALEQYF. The CDR3 DNA is TGCAGCGTTGGGGCTAGCGGAGCCCTGGAGCAGTACTTC.

The chain carries TRBV7-9 and TRBJ2-2, with 9 positions matching TRBD1. With 5 bases clipped from V and 5 bases from J, the junction kept 9 bases outside the gene matches. The CDR3 has 16 amino acids. Germline V gene lookup returns CDR1 SEHNR and CDR2 FQNEAQ (reference sequence). The chain's CDR3 is CASSHPGQGKTGELFF. The CDR3, as DNA: TGTGCCAGCAGCCATCCGGGACAGGGAAAAACCGGGGAGCTGTTTTTT.

The genes are TRBV28 and TRBJ2-4; TRBD2 matches 7 bases. With V trimmed by 2 bases and J by 8 bases, 9 bases remained unmatched. The germline CDR1 and CDR2 sequences are MDHEN and SYDVKM. The CDR3 is 15 amino acids. The CDR3 spells CASSLGGREVDIQYF. Here the CDR3 DNA reads TGTGCCAGCAGTTTAGGAGGGAGGGAAGTAGACATTCAGTACTTC. Looking up the rest from reference TRBV28 and TRBJ2-4 gives the full variable domain: DVKVTQSSRYLVKRTGEKVFLECVQDMDHENMFWYRQDPGLGLRLIYFSYDVKMKEKGDIPEGYSVSREKKERFSLILESASTNQTSMYLCASSLGGREVDIQYFGAGTRLSVL.

The chain uses TRBV2 and TRBJ2-5, with 11 bases matching TRBD2. Looked up from germline, CDR1 is SNHLY and CDR2 is FYNNEI. The ends lost 6 bases at V and 5 bases at J; junction bases unmatched: 8. The CDR3 is 15 residues long. The CDR3 nucleotides are TGTGCCAGCAGCGCAGGACTAGCGGGTTGGGAGACCCAGTACTTC. Amino acid sequence: CASSAGLAGWETQYF.

This clone was counted a few times. This chain connects TRBV19 to TRBJ2-5; D remains ambiguous. The CDR3 has 11 amino acids. V lost 5 bases to trimming and J lost 5 bases, with 6 bases between them. The germline V gene encodes CDR1 LNHDA and CDR2 SQIVND (reference sequence). DNA of the CDR3: TGTGCCAGTAGTGACCGGGAGACCCAGTACTTC. Translating gives CASSDRETQYF. The full variable domain, in which reference TRBV19 and TRBJ2-5 provide the parts outside the CDR3, is DGGITQSPKYLFRKEGQNVTLSCEQNLNHDAMYWYRQDPGQGLRLIYYSQIVNDFQKGDIAEGYSVSREKKESFPLTVTSAQKNPTAFYLCASSDRETQYFGPGTRLLVL.

The chain uses TRBV7-2 and TRBJ2-3, with a tentative D call TRBD2 (5 bases). Germline V CDR1 and CDR2: SGHTA, FQGNSA. Trimming removed 5 bases from V and 4 bases from J, with 13 bases in between. The CDR3 totals 14 residues. The CDR3 DNA is TGTGCCAGCAGCCGAGAGGGTTGGGCAGATACGCAGTATTTT. Translated, it gives CASSREGWADTQYF.

The chain recombines TRBV7-2 with TRBJ2-7; D is possibly TRBD1 (6 bases). V was trimmed by 5 bases and J by 6 bases, leaving 20 bases between them. The germline V gene encodes CDR1 SGHTA and CDR2 FQGNSA. CDR3 size: 15 residues. The CDR3 here is CASSPQTGTSIEQYF. The CDR3, as DNA: TGTGCCAGCAGCCCCCAGACAGGAACCTCCATCGAGCAGTACTTC.

This clone has more than one count but fewer than ten. The V call is TRBV27, the J call TRBJ1-2, with D possibly TRBD1 on 5 matching bases. Trimming stripped 5 bases from V and 7 bases from J, with 20 bases between. The CDR3 is made up of 15 amino acids. Germline V gives CDR1 MNHEY, CDR2 SMNVEV (reference sequence). The CDR3 DNA reads TGTGCCAGCAGTCTGCAGGGCTCTGCCTTGGGTGGCTACACCTTC. This gives the protein CASSLQGSALGGYTF.

The chain combines TRBV2 with TRBJ2-7, with D possibly TRBD1 on 5 matching bases. Germline values: CDR1 SNHLY, CDR2 FYNNEI. Deletions cut 0 bases from V and 4 bases from J, with 13 bases between. This CDR3 contains 15 residues. The CDR3 here is CASSEAPQGTYEQYF. The CDR3 DNA reads as TGTGCCAGCAGTGAAGCGCCGCAGGGCACGTACGAGCAGTACTTC.

In its sample, this clone was seen a few times. The CDR3 coding sequence is TGTGCCAGCGGGTCTAGCGGGAGTACCTACGAGCAGTACTTC. Translating it yields CASGSSGSTYEQYF. The chain joins TRBV28 to TRBJ2-7; TRBD2 matches at 10 bases. V shed 8 bases and J 2 bases; nucleotides not matched to a gene: 6. The CDR3 sequence is 14 residues long. Germline V gene sequence: CDR1 MDHEN, CDR2 SYDVKM.

There are a few counts of this clone. The rearrangement links TRBV19 to TRBJ2-4; no definite D call. With 0 bases removed from V and 0 bases from J, the gap between germline ends came to 9 bases. This CDR3 spans 16 amino acids. In germline, CDR1 is LNHDA, CDR2 SQIVND (reference sequence). The CDR3 region is CASSIDRRLAKNIQYF. The CDR3, as DNA: TGTGCCAGTAGTATAGACAGGCGATTAGCCAAAAACATTCAGTACTTC. Complete variable domain (other parts from reference TRBV19 and TRBJ2-4): DGGITQSPKYLFRKEGQNVTLSCEQNLNHDAMYWYRQDPGQGLRLIYYSQIVNDFQKGDIAEGYSVSREKKESFPLTVTSAQKNPTAFYLCASSIDRRLAKNIQYFGAGTRLSVL.

This clone was picked up a small number of times. This rearrangement joins TRBV29-1 to TRBJ2-5; tentative D call: TRBD1 (6 bases). V lost 4 bases and J 3 bases, leaving 9 bases between the germline ends. The CDR3 spans 12 residues. CDR1 and CDR2 from the germline V gene are SQVTM and ANQGSEA. CDR3 amino acids: CSVGQAEETQYF. The CDR3 DNA reads as TGCAGCGTTGGACAGGCCGAAGAGACCCAGTACTTC.

The chain combines TRBV30 with TRBJ1-2; maybe TRBD1 (5 bases). The CDR3 loop spans 14 amino acids. Germline values: CDR1 GTSNPN, CDR2 SVGIG (reference sequence). The V end was cut by 0 bases, the J end by 8 bases, with 16 bases between. CDR3 in DNA: TGTGCCTGGAGTGTGGAAGTACCCCAGGGCGGCTACACCTTC. It specifies CAWSVEVPQGGYTF.

The CDR3 region has the DNA TGTGCCACCAGCAGAGGAGGTGAGCAGTTCTTC. Translation gives CATSRGGEQFF. J is TRBJ2-1 and V is TRBV15; D gene uncertain. The V end was cut by 1 base, the J end by 9 bases, with 4 bases between. Germline lookup yields CDR1 LNHNV and CDR2 YYDKDF (reference sequence). The CDR3 runs 11 residues.

This clone turned up a few times. J is TRBJ1-1 and V is TRBV29-1, with a weak D call TRBD1 (5 bases). CDR3 length: 11 residues. V was cut by 3 bases and J by 10 bases, with 12 bases left in between. The germline V gene encodes CDR1 SQVTM and CDR2 ANQGSEA. CDR3 region: CSVDGARGAFF. DNA of the CDR3: TGCAGCGTTGACGGGGCCCGGGGAGCTTTCTTT.

The CDR3 DNA is TGCGCCAGCAGCTTGGACACGGCCACAGATACGCAGTATTTT. This codes for CASSLDTATDTQYF. The chain couples TRBV5-1 to TRBJ2-3; D remains ambiguous. Germline V gene lookup returns CDR1 SGHRS and CDR2 YFSETQ. CDR3 size: 14 residues. Trimming left V 0 bases short and J 2 bases short, with 7 bases between.

This chain links TRBV20-1 with TRBJ2-3; no definite D call. The CDR3 is made up of 11 amino acids. V lost 3 bases and J lost 10, with 11 bases in between. Germline loops: CDR1 DFQATT, CDR2 SNEGSKA (reference sequence). CDR3 sequence (DNA): TGCAGTGCTAGGGGGTCGGTGGCGCAGTATTTT. Amino acids: CSARGSVAQYF.

V and J are TRBV5-1 and TRBJ1-4, with D possibly TRBD1 on 6 matching bases. V was cut by 7 bases and J by 8 bases, with 15 bases left in between. Germline V gene sequence: CDR1 SGHRS, CDR2 YFSETQ. This CDR3 has 13 amino acids. This CDR3 reads CASGLRDTEKLFF. As DNA, the CDR3 is TGCGCCAGCGGCCTCCGGGACACCGAAAAACTGTTTTTT.

This chain uses TRBV6-5 with TRBJ2-3, with a possible D match to TRBD2 (5 bases). V gave up 2 bases and J gave up 5 bases, with 11 bases separating them. This CDR3 has 14 residues. Germline CDR1 MNHEY, CDR2 SVGAGI. CDR3 nucleotide sequence: TGTGCCAGCAGTTACAGGAGGACCGGAGATACGCAGTATTTT. As protein: CASSYRRTGDTQYF.

The V and J genes are TRBV29-1 and TRBJ2-5; TRBD2 is a possible D gene (7 bases). The germline V gene encodes CDR1 SQVTM and CDR2 ANQGSEA. The CDR3 is 13 amino acids. Trimming left V 7 bases short and J 7 bases short, with 19 bases between. The CDR3 DNA reads TGCAGCGCTCGCAAGGGGGAGGGGCGGACCCAGTACTTC. Translated, it gives CSARKGEGRTQYF. The full variable domain, in which reference TRBV29-1 and TRBJ2-5 provide the parts outside the CDR3, is SAVISQKPSRDICQRGTSLTIQCQVDSQVTMMFWYRQQPGQSLTLIATANQGSEATYESGFVIDKFPISRPNLTFSTLTVSNMSPEDSSIYLCSARKGEGRTQYFGPGTRLLVL.

CDR3 region: CASSTYQETQYF. Written as DNA, the CDR3 is TGTGCCAGCAGCACTTACCAAGAGACCCAGTACTTC. The chain carries TRBV7-2 and TRBJ2-5; no clear D. The germline V and J ends were trimmed by 5 bases and 0 bases, with 4 bases remaining between them. The germline gives CDR1 SGHTA, CDR2 FQGNSA. The CDR3 is 12 amino acids. The full variable domain, completed using reference TRBV7-2 and TRBJ2-5, is GAGVSQSPSNKVTEKGKDVELRCDPISGHTALYWYRQSLGQGLEFLIYFQGNSAPDKSGLPSDRFSAERTGGSVSTLTIQRTQQEDSAVYLCASSTYQETQYFGPGTRLLVL.

This chain uses TRBV10-3 with TRBJ2-7; TRBD1 agrees at 8 bases. This CDR3 is 16 amino acids long. Germline CDR1 ENHRY, CDR2 SYGVKD. The junction had 8 bases not matched to a gene; V was cut back by 4 bases and J by 0 bases. The DNA of the CDR3 is TGTGCCATCAGTGCCTGGACAGGGTCCTTCTCCTACGAGCAGTACTTC. Its translation: CAISAWTGSFSYEQYF.

The V and J genes are TRBV7-9 and TRBJ2-1; D possibly corresponds to TRBD2 (5 bases). The CDR3 loop spans 14 amino acids. Trimming cost V 2 bases and J 8 bases, with 13 bases left between them. Germline V gene data show CDR1 as SEHNR and CDR2 as FQNEAQ (reference sequence). The CDR3 protein is CASSLLARSDEQFF. CDR3 nucleotides: TGTGCCAGCAGCTTATTAGCGAGATCGGATGAGCAGTTCTTC.